The clone carrying this T cell receptor beta chain was observed a few times. The antigen remains unidentified. The sample originates from a study of identical twins. Whole-study results and caveats: Out-of-frame alpha sequences common to twins exhibited an excess of low generation probability.

The CDR3 totals 16 residues. The germline CDR1 and CDR2 sequences are SNHLY and FYNNEI. Trimming left V 5 bases short and J 0 bases short, with 13 bases between. Healthy Caucasians made up all donors. Unique molecular identifiers were present on the cDNA, and a universal primer site came from template switching. TCRdb passed the 5' RACE reads through MiXCR, listing each CDR3 protein once. This table has about 810,000 distinct CDR3 sequences, around an eighth appearing once. This sample also appeared in a second study, on yellow fever vaccine responses in identical twins.

Sequencing input: PBMCs. The rearrangement uses TRBV2 and TRBJ1-4; D is perhaps TRBD1 (6 bases). The clonotype was recovered from a young woman in good health. CDR3 nucleotide sequence: TGTGCCAGCAGTACCGGGACACTTGCAACTAATGAAAAACTGTTTTTT. Translation gives CASSTGTLATNEKLFF.